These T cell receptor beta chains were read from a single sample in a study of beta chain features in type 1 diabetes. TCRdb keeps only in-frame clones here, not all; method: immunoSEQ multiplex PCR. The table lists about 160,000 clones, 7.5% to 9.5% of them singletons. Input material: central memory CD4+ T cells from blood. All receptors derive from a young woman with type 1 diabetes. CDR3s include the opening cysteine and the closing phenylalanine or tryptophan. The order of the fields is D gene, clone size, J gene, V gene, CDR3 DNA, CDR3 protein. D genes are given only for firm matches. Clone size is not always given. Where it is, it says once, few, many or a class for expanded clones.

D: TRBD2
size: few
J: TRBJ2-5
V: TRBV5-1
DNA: TGCGCCAGCAGCACGGGGGGGACTAGAGAGACCCAGTACTTC
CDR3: CASSTGGTRETQYF

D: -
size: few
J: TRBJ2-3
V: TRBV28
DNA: TGTGCCAGCAGTTTAGCGGATACGCAGTATTTT
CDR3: CASSLADTQYF

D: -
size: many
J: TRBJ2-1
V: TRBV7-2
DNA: TGTGCCAGCAGCTTAGCCGGTCTTTCCAATGAGCAGTTCTTC
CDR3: CASSLAGLSNEQFF

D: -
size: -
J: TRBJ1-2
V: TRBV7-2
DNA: TGTGCCAGCAGCCGACCGGGCGGGAACTATGGCTACACCTTC
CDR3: CASSRPGGNYGYTF

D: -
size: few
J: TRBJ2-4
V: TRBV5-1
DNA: TGCGCCAGCAGCCTGGGACCCGGCGGGGCCCAAAACATTCAGTACTTC
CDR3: CASSLGPGGAQNIQYF

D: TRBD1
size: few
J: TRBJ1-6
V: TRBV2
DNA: TGTGCCACCCCTGGACAGGGGTTATCACCCCTCCACTTT
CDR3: CATPGQGLSPLHF

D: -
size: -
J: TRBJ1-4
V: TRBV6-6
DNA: TGTGCCAGCTCTAATGGGGCCAATAATGAAAAACTGTTTTTT
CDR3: CASSNGANNEKLFF

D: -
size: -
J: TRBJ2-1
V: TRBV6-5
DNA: TGTGCCAGCAGCCTCGACAGTAATGCCTACAATGAGCAGTTCTTC
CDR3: CASSLDSNAYNEQFF

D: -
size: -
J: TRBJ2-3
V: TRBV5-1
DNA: TGCGCCAGCACGTCCCGGGACATTTTTGAGCGGCAGTATTTT
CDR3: CASTSRDIFERQYF

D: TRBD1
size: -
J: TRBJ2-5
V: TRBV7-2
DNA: TGTGCCAGCATTGACAGGGTCCAAGAGACCCAGTACTTC
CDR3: CASIDRVQETQYF

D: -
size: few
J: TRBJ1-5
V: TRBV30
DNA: TGTGCCTGGAGTGGCAGCCGGGATCAGCCCCAGCATTTT
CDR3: CAWSGSRDQPQHF

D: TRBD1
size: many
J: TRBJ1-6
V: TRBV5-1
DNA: TGCGCCAGCAGCTTGAATGGACAGGGGGATTCACCCCTCCACTTT
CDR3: CASSLNGQGDSPLHF

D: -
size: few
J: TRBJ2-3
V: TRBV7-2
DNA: TGTGCCAGCAGCTTGGGCTACACAGATACGCAGTATTTT
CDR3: CASSLGYTDTQYF

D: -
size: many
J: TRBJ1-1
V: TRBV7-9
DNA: TGTGCCAGCAGCCGGAACGCGGGGGAGGGGACTGAAGCTTTCTTT
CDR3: CASSRNAGEGTEAFF

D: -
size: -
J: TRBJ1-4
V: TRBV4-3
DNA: TGCGCCAGCAGCCGATACAGCTCGACAGGAGGAAGGGAAAAACTGTTTTTT
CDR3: CASSRYSSTGGREKLFF

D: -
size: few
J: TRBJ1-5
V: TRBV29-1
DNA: TGCAGCGTAGAGATACAGGGAGATCAGCCCCAGCATTTT
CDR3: CSVEIQGDQPQHF

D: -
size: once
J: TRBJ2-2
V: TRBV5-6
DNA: TGTGCCAGCAGCCCACTCCCCTCGTACACCGGGGAGCTGTTTTTT
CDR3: CASSPLPSYTGELFF

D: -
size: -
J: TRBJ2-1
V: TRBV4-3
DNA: TGCGCCAGCAGCCAGTTCTCGCCAGGAGGGTACAATGAGCAGTTCTTC
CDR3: CASSQFSPGGYNEQFF

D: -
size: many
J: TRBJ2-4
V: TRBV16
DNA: TGTGCCAGCAGCCGTGATCAATCCGGGATTCAGTACTTC
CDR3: CASSRDQSGIQYF

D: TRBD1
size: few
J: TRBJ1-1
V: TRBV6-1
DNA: TGTGCCAGCTACAGGGGGCTCGGCACTGAAGCTTTCTTT
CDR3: CASYRGLGTEAFF

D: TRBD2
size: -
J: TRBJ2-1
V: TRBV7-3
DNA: TGTGCCAGCAGTCCACAGAGCGGGAGTCATGAGCAGTTCTTC
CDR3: CASSPQSGSHEQFF

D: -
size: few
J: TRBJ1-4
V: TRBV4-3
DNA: TGCGCCAGCAGCCAAGAAGCGGCAGGGAGGCGGAAACTGTTTTTT
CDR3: CASSQEAAGRRKLFF

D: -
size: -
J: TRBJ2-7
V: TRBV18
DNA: TGTGCCAGCTCACCAGTGACAGGATCCTCGGGAAACGAGCAGTACTTC
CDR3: CASSPVTGSSGNEQYF

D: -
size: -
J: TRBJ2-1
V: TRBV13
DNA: TGTGCCAGCACCCGGGATACCTACAATGAGCAGTTCTTC
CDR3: CASTRDTYNEQFF

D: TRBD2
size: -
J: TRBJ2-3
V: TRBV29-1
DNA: TGCAGCTTTAGCGGGAGTGGCACAGATACGCAGTATTTT
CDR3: CSFSGSGTDTQYF

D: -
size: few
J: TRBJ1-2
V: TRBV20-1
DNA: TGCAGTGCTAGTCGGTCGGGAGGCTACACCTTC
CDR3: CSASRSGGYTF

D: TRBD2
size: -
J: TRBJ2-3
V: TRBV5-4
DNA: TGTGCCAGCAGCTTGGTCGGTGCGGGGGGCTCAGATACGCAGTATTTT
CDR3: CASSLVGAGGSDTQYF

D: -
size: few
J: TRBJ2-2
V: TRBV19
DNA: TGTGCCAGTAGTAAAGGGGGAATCACCGGGGAGCTGTTTTTT
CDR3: CASSKGGITGELFF

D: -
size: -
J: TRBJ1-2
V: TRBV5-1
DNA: TGCGCCAGCAGTCCGACAGCAGCTAACTATGGCTACACCTTC
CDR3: CASSPTAANYGYTF

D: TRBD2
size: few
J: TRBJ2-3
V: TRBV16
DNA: TGTGCCAGCAGCCTCTCGACTAGCGGGAGCATCACAGATACGCAGTATTTT
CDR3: CASSLSTSGSITDTQYF

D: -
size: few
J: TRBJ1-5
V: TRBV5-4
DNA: TGTGCCAGCAGCTTTGAGGGCAATCAGCCCCAGCATTTT
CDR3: CASSFEGNQPQHF

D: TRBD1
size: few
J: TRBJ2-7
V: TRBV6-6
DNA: TGTGCCAGCAGTTCGGGACAGGGGGCCTACGAGCAGTACTTC
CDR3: CASSSGQGAYEQYF

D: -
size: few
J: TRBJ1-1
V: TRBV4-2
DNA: TGTGCCAGCAGCCAAGCTTCAACAGGGAACACTGAAGCTTTCTTT
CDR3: CASSQASTGNTEAFF

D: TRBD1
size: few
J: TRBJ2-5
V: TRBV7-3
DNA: TGTGCCAGCAGCTCCGGGACAGGGGGCCAAGAGACCCAGTACTTC
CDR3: CASSSGTGGQETQYF

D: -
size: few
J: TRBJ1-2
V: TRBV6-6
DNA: TGTGCCAGCAGCCGCCCTACCACTGGGGCGTATGGCTACACCTTC
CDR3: CASSRPTTGAYGYTF

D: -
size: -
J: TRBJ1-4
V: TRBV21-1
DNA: TGTGCCAGCAGCAGAGGACAGACTAATGAAAAACTGTTTTTT
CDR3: CASSRGQTNEKLFF

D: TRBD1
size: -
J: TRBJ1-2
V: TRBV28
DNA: TGTGCCAGCACTGGACAGGGAGAGGGACTGGACTATGGCTACACCTTC
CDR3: CASTGQGEGLDYGYTF

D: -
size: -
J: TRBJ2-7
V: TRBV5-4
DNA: TGTGCCAGCAGCCTACAGGACCGCTCCTACGAGCAGTACTTC
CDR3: CASSLQDRSYEQYF